The rows below give T cell receptor beta chains drawn from one sample of a study of T-cell memory formation after mild COVID-19. TCRdb fed the 5' RACE reads into MiXCR, producing one record per CDR3 protein. The sample includes under 250,000 distinct CDR3 sequences, approximately 9% of them seen just once. Sequencing input: PBMCs or a T cell subset sorted from them (not recorded which). Receptors were obtained from a man aged 18 to 30 who had mild COVID-19 (a few samples of this study predate the infection). Cell type and time point are not known. Both conserved end residues are part of each CDR3. The order of the fields is D gene, V gene, J gene, clone size, CDR3 protein, CDR3 DNA. D genes are given only for firm matches. The size field is filled for only some rows; it gives once, few, many or a size class.

-,TRBV20-1,TRBJ2-3,few,CSARPAGTSTDTQYF,TGCAGTGCTAGACCGGCGGGGACTAGCACAGATACGCAGTATTTT
-,TRBV20-1,TRBJ1-5,-,CSASGGNSNQPQHF,TGCAGTGCTAGTGGCGGAAATAGCAATCAGCCCCAGCATTTT
-,TRBV7-9,TRBJ1-1,few,CASSLARQESNTEAFF,TGTGCCAGCAGCTTAGCGCGACAGGAATCGAACACTGAAGCTTTCTTT
TRBD2,TRBV5-1,TRBJ2-3,-,CASSLGHARGSTDTQYF,TGCGCCAGCAGCTTGGGCCACGCGCGGGGGAGCACAGATACGCAGTATTTT
-,TRBV19,TRBJ2-6,-,CASPSGGNSGANVLTF,TGTGCCAGCCCTAGTGGGGGGAACTCTGGGGCCAACGTCCTGACTTTC
TRBD1,TRBV5-5,TRBJ2-6,-,CASSPPGQSSGANVLTF,TGTGCCAGCAGCCCCCCGGGACAGTCCTCCGGGGCCAACGTCCTGACTTTC
-,TRBV28,TRBJ1-2,-,CASSLLAGYGYTF,TGTGCCAGCAGTTTATTGGCCGGCTATGGCTACACCTTC
TRBD2,TRBV4-3,TRBJ2-5,few,CASSQGLAGSGETQYF,TGCGCCAGCAGCCAAGGACTAGCGGGGTCCGGTGAGACCCAGTACTTC
-,TRBV7-2,TRBJ1-2,-,CASSVDRGGYTF,TGTGCCAGCAGCGTCGACAGAGGAGGCTACACCTTC
TRBD2,TRBV12-3/TRBV12-4,TRBJ2-3,-,CASSHGLAVVDTQYF,TGTGCCAGCAGTCATGGACTAGCAGTCGTAGATACGCAGTATTTT
TRBD1,TRBV10-3,TRBJ2-2,few,CAIRPGQGNTGELFF,TGTGCCATCAGACCGGGACAGGGGAACACCGGGGAGCTGTTTTTT
TRBD1,TRBV20-1,TRBJ1-2,-,CSALNRGGYGYTF,TGCAGTGCCCTCAACAGGGGGGGCTATGGCTACACCTTC
TRBD2,TRBV6-2/TRBV6-3,TRBJ2-1,-,CASSYSLAGGGDEQFF,TGTGCCAGCAGTTACTCGCTAGCGGGGGGCGGCGATGAGCAGTTCTTC
-,TRBV7-2,TRBJ2-2,few,CASSLVLGDTGELFF,TGTGCCAGCAGCTTAGTGCTAGGTGACACCGGGGAGCTGTTTTTT
-,TRBV3-1,TRBJ2-1,many,CASSHLMGGPNEQFF,TGTGCCAGCAGCCACTTGATGGGGGGCCCCAATGAGCAGTTCTTC
-,TRBV29-1,TRBJ2-3,-,CSVALTEDTQYF,TGCAGCGTTGCGTTGACTGAAGATACGCAGTATTTT
TRBD1,TRBV6-4,TRBJ2-2,few,CASSEQTGFNTGELFF,TGTGCCAGCAGTGAGCAGACAGGGTTCAACACCGGGGAGCTGTTTTTT
-,TRBV9,TRBJ2-1,few,CASSVGGRIYNEQFF,TGTGCCAGCAGCGTAGGGGGCAGAATTTACAATGAGCAGTTCTTC
-,TRBV20-1,TRBJ2-3,-,CSARFTDTQYF,TGCAGTGCTAGGTTCACAGATACGCAGTATTTT
-,TRBV6-6,TRBJ2-1,many,CASSPTLGYNEQFF,TGTGCCAGCAGTCCCACCCTGGGATACAATGAGCAGTTCTTC
TRBD1,TRBV7-2,TRBJ2-7,-,CASSLQGRTGRYEQYF,TGTGCCAGCAGCCTACAAGGTAGGACAGGGCGCTACGAGCAGTACTTC
-,TRBV20-1,TRBJ2-3,-,CSASKTDTQYF,TGCAGTGCTAGTAAGACAGATACGCAGTATTTT
-,TRBV5-1,TRBJ1-1,-,CASRLVGGVEAFF,TGCGCCAGCAGATTGGTTGGTGGGGTTGAAGCTTTCTTT
-,TRBV4-3,TRBJ1-4,few,CASSRGGSGTTNEKLFF,TGCGCCAGCAGCCGGGGGGGAAGCGGAACAACTAATGAAAAACTGTTTTTT
-,TRBV7-2,TRBJ1-1,-,CASSRGLRNTEAFF,TGTGCCAGCAGCCGGGGACTGAGGAACACTGAAGCTTTCTTT
-,TRBV29-1,TRBJ1-1,few,CSVAVGDWAEAFF,TGCAGCGTTGCGGTTGGGGACTGGGCTGAAGCTTTCTTT
-,TRBV3-1,TRBJ1-5,-,CASSQGFAGGNQPQHF,TGTGCCAGCAGCCAGGGTTTTGCCGGGGGCAATCAGCCCCAGCATTTT
TRBD2,TRBV5-1,TRBJ2-1,-,CASIGTSGSYNEQFF,TGCGCCAGCATCGGGACTAGCGGATCCTACAATGAGCAGTTCTTC
TRBD1,TRBV12-3/TRBV12-4,TRBJ2-5,-,CASSSQRQGFETQYF,TGTGCCAGCAGTTCTCAAAGACAGGGGTTTGAGACCCAGTACTTC
TRBD1,TRBV2,TRBJ2-1,many,CARGQGVGEQFF,TGTGCCAGAGGACAGGGTGTAGGTGAGCAGTTCTTC
TRBD2,TRBV6-1,TRBJ2-1,many,CASSASGGRNEQFF,TGTGCCAGTTCGGCTAGCGGGGGGCGGAATGAGCAGTTCTTC
-,TRBV5-1,TRBJ1-2,few,CASSLVAGTNYGYTF,TGCGCCAGCAGCTTGGTGGCAGGCACTAACTATGGCTACACCTTC
-,TRBV7-2,TRBJ1-5,few,CASSYELNQPQHF,TGTGCCAGCAGCTACGAACTAAATCAGCCCCAGCATTTT
-,TRBV5-1,TRBJ2-3,-,CASSLTTTDTQYF,TGCGCCAGCAGCTTGACGACGACAGATACGCAGTATTTT
-,TRBV29-1,TRBJ1-1,few,CSVAGREVGAFF,TGCAGCGTTGCTGGCAGAGAGGTAGGAGCTTTCTTT
-,TRBV12-3/TRBV12-4,TRBJ1-2,-,CASSPPGTIYGYTF,TGTGCCAGCAGTCCCCCGGGGACGATCTATGGCTACACCTTC
-,TRBV19,TRBJ1-6,-,CASSMKILSSLHF,TGTGCCAGTAGTATGAAGATCCTTTCGTCCCTCCACTTT
-,TRBV18,TRBJ2-3,few,CASSPVVVDTQYF,TGTGCCAGCTCACCAGTTGTTGTGGATACGCAGTATTTT
-,TRBV7-2,TRBJ1-2,few,CASSLHWLVHGYTF,TGTGCCAGCAGCTTACATTGGTTAGTGCATGGCTACACCTTC
-,TRBV7-2,TRBJ2-2,once,CASSPVGVTGELFF,TGTGCCAGCAGTCCGGTTGGTGTCACCGGGGAGCTGTTTTTT